Below are 13 T cell receptor beta chains sequenced from a single sample in a study of T cell repertoires in cytomegalovirus infection. TCRdb redid the calling of the reads with MiXCR, one entry per CDR3 protein. Of some 300,000 distinct CDR3 sequences in the sample, 9.6% were seen once. The specimen was PBMCs. The receptors come from a human donor in good health (CMV status not recorded). Some clones in this sample may be carry-over from other donors' samples.

This clonotype came up many times. CDR3 protein: CASSFPTGEQYV. In nucleotides, the CDR3 is TGTGCCAGCAGTTTCCCTACGGGCGAGCAGTACGTC. This chain joins TRBV6-2 or TRBV6-3 and TRBJ2-7; D remains ambiguous. CDR3 length: 12 amino acids. V was clipped by 4 bases and J by 6 bases, with 10 bases between them. Germline V gene lookup returns CDR1 MNHEY and CDR2 SVGEGT.

This clonotype was picked up many times. The chain links TRBV20-1 to TRBJ1-1, with a tentative D call TRBD1 (5 bases). The germline gives CDR1 DFQATT, CDR2 SNEGSKA (reference sequence). There are 17 residues in the CDR3. V shed 0 bases and J shed 0 bases, with 17 bases lying between them. The CDR3 coding sequence is TGCAGTGCTAGAGATCACCCTCAGGGACGGATGAACACTGAAGCTTTCTTT. Translated, it gives CSARDHPQGRMNTEAFF.

In this sample, this clonotype turned up many times. The chain has TRBV20-1 and TRBJ2-5; D possibly corresponds to TRBD1 (6 bases). V was trimmed by 6 bases and J by 0 bases, leaving 11 bases between them. The CDR3 sequence is 13 residues long. Germline CDR1 is DFQATT and CDR2 is SNEGSKA (reference sequence). The chain's CDR3 is CSARGIYQETQYF. The CDR3 coding sequence is TGCAGTGCCAGGGGAATCTACCAAGAGACCCAGTACTTC.

This clonotype was seen a few times. The chain recombines TRBV5-1 with TRBJ2-6, with TRBD1 matching over 7 bases. V lost 0 bases, J lost 4 bases, and 10 bases stayed unmatched. The CDR3 spans 18 residues. CDR1 is SGHRS, CDR2 YFSETQ, per germline. The CDR3 nucleotides are TGCGCCAGCAGCTTGGTTTGGGACAGCGGCCTAGGGGCCAACGTCCTGACTTTC. Its protein is CASSLVWDSGLGANVLTF.

This clonotype came up many times. V usage is TRBV7-9 and J usage is TRBJ1-2; D is uncertain. The CDR3 runs to 16 residues. The germline V gene has CDR1 SEHNR and CDR2 FQNEAQ (reference sequence). Between the trimmed V and J ends, which lost 1 base and 2 bases, there was a span of 14 bases. DNA for the CDR3: TGTGCCAGCAGCTTAGGTGGGCGTGGAACGAACTATGGCTACACCTTC. This codes for CASSLGGRGTNYGYTF.

This clonotype was detected many times. The chain carries TRBV14 and TRBJ1-1; D gene unclear. Looked up from germline, CDR1 is SGHDN and CDR2 is FVKESK. This CDR3 spans 15 amino acids. Trimming removed 4 bases at V and 1 base at J, with 13 bases between. CDR3 in amino acids: CASSPLIVWNTEAFF. CDR3 DNA: TGTGCCAGCAGCCCCTTAATCGTCTGGAACACTGAAGCTTTCTTT.

This clonotype showed up many times. This rearrangement joins TRBV7-8 to TRBJ2-3, with 7 nucleotides matching TRBD2. CDR1 and CDR2 from the germline V gene are SGHVS and FQNEAQ. The CDR3 is 15 amino acids. J was trimmed by 1 base and V by 1 base; bases with no gene match: 2. The CDR3 loop reads CASSLGGRGTDTQYF. The CDR3 DNA reads TGTGCCAGCAGCTTAGGCGGGAGAGGCACAGATACGCAGTATTTT.

There are many counts of this clonotype. The rearrangement links TRBV2 to TRBJ2-1; 11 nucleotides align to TRBD2. CDR3 length equals 15 residues. CDR1 is SNHLY, CDR2 FYNNEI, per germline. V lost 5 bases to trimming and J lost 4 bases; unmatched junction nucleotides: 4. The CDR3 nucleotides read TGTGCCAGCAGTCGCGGGACTAGCGGATACAATGAGCAGTTCTTC. Its protein product is CASSRGTSGYNEQFF.

This clonotype was detected ten times or more. This rearrangement joins TRBV7-9 to TRBJ2-6; no clear D gene. Germline V gives CDR1 SEHNR, CDR2 FQNEAQ (reference sequence). CDR3 length: 13 amino acids. The V end lost 7 bases, the J end lost 2 bases, and 6 bases lay between the germline ends. The CDR3 sequence: CASTLPGANVLTF. CDR3 DNA sequence: TGTGCCAGCACTCTACCTGGGGCCAACGTCCTGACTTTC.

Many counts were recorded for this clonotype. This chain links TRBV7-3 with TRBJ2-2; no reliable D call. The CDR3 loop spans 13 amino acids. Germline V lookup: CDR1 SGHTA, CDR2 FQGTGA. Trimming stripped 4 bases from V and 5 bases from J, with 8 bases between. In nucleotides, the CDR3 is TGTGCCAGCAGCTCGGCTTATACCGGGGAGCTGTTTTTT. Encoded protein: CASSSAYTGELFF.

This clonotype has at least ten counts. This chain joins TRBV28 and TRBJ2-1; TRBD1 aligns across 7 bases. The CDR3 has 16 residues. The J segment lost 7 bases and the V segment lost 6 bases, leaving 15 bases of the junction unmatched. Looked up from germline, CDR1 is MDHEN and CDR2 is SYDVKM. CDR3 DNA: TGTGCCAGCAGCTGGGACAGCCGCCCTCGGAGGAATGAGCAGTTCTTC. Translation: CASSWDSRPRRNEQFF.

V gene TRBV2 combines with J gene TRBJ2-3; the D call may be TRBD1 or TRBD2 (6 bases each). The CDR3 length is 14 residues. CDR1 SNHLY and CDR2 FYNNEI come from the germline V gene. V was clipped by 3 bases and J by 8 bases, with 15 bases between them. The CDR3 bases are TGTGCCAGCAGTGAGAGGGGGGTTCCGGGTACGCAGTATTTT. Translated: CASSERGVPGTQYF.

The table lists this clonotype with many counts. The rearrangement joins TRBV7-8 to TRBJ2-5; D not resolved. Germline CDR1 and CDR2: SGHVS and FQNEAQ. V gave up 1 base and J gave up 0 bases, with 15 bases separating them. This CDR3 contains 17 residues. The CDR3 region has the DNA TGTGCCAGCAGCTTAGTGGCCACCCCCGCGTACCAAGAGACCCAGTACTTC. This encodes CASSLVATPAYQETQYF.